Following are 4 T cell receptor beta chains from one sample sequenced in a study of T cells in localized non-small cell lung cancer. Method: immunoSEQ multiplex PCR; TCRdb's copy keeps in-frame clones and lacks some. This sample has about 24,000 clones; more than 70% occur once, and the top ten carry roughly 9%. Material: peripheral blood mononuclear cells, obtained before any cancer treatment. These receptors all come from a woman aged 35-75 years with stage III lung adenocarcinoma.

The chain employs TRBV2 and TRBJ2-1; a weak D match, TRBD2 (5 bases). Looked up from germline, CDR1 is SNHLY and CDR2 is FYNNEI. V gave up 2 bases and J gave up 0 bases, with 8 bases separating them. The CDR3 extends over 15 amino acids. This CDR3 reads CASSESGSSYNEQFF. The DNA for the CDR3 is TGTGCCAGCAGTGAAAGTGGGAGCTCCTACAATGAGCAGTTCTTC.

The chain has TRBV11-2 and TRBJ2-2; the D gene is possibly TRBD2 (6 bases). This CDR3 is built from 19 residues. CDR1 SGHAT and CDR2 FQNNGV come from the germline V gene. With 10 bases removed from V and 3 bases from J, the gap between germline ends came to 30 bases. The CDR3 is CANGRGTLRTLRDTGELFF. CDR3 nucleotide sequence: TGTGCCAACGGCCGGGGGACTCTCCGTACCCTAAGGGACACCGGGGAGCTGTTTTTT.

The gene calls are TRBV5-1 and TRBJ2-7, with 15 bases that match TRBD2. V lost 2 bases and J lost 3; bases outside the gene matches: 9. Germline loops: CDR1 SGHRS, CDR2 YFSETQ. CDR3 length: 18 residues. CDR3 nucleotides: TGCGCCAGCAGCTTAGGACTAGCGGGAGGGCAGTCGCACTACGAGCAGTACTTC. Amino acids: CASSLGLAGGQSHYEQYF.

The chain employs TRBV2 and TRBJ2-6, with D possibly matching TRBD2 (5 bases). Germline CDR1 is SNHLY and CDR2 is FYNNEI. Trimming cost V 6 bases and J 0 bases, with 18 bases left between them. This CDR3 is 18 amino acids long. The CDR3 reads CASRPPSGKSSGANVLTF. The CDR3, as DNA: TGTGCCAGCAGGCCCCCAAGCGGAAAGAGCTCTGGGGCCAACGTCCTGACTTTC. The full variable domain, completed using reference TRBV2 and TRBJ2-6, is EPEVTQTPSHQVTQMGQEVILRCVPISNHLYFYWYRQILGQKVEFLVSFYNNEISEKSEIFDDQFSVERPDGSNFTLKIRSTKLEDSAMYFCASRPPSGKSSGANVLTFGAGSRLTVL.